This TCR beta chain was identified during a study of CD8 T cells in ankylosing spondylitis. General study points: According to the report, clones linked to the disease were significantly enriched in matched synovial fluid samples taken from ankylosing spondylitis patients. The authors found the disease-linked clones to be CD8+ and relatively rare in peripheral blood.

As concerns this clonotype: As yet, its antigen is unknown.

Quantitative 5'-RACE with molecular barcodes produced the TCR beta libraries. Via MiXCR, TCRdb re-called the 5' RACE reads, giving one row per CDR3 protein. The sample records 190,000 or so distinct CDR3 sequences, more than 10% being singletons. The CDR3 has 14 residues. The junction had 6 bases not matched to a gene; V was cut back by 3 bases and J by 5 bases. Germline CDR1 LGHDT, CDR2 YNNKEL (reference sequence). This chain joins TRBV3-1 and TRBJ2-7; 8 bases are a match to TRBD1. The TCR sequence derives from a male donor with ankylosing spondylitis or in good health (not recorded which). The sequencing input was blood, either unsorted or a sorted T cell fraction (not recorded which). The CDR3 DNA sequence: TGTGCCAGCAGCCACTACAGGGGGGTTAACGAGCAGTACTTC. As protein: CASSHYRGVNEQYF.